The 30 T cell receptor beta chains reported below all come from one sample, sequenced in a study of T cell changes during pregnancy in multiple sclerosis. Method: immunoSEQ multiplex PCR; TCRdb's copy keeps in-frame clones and lacks some. The table lists 30,000 to 45,000 clones, roughly nine tenths of them singletons. The sample here was peripheral blood, taken before pregnancy. The receptors originated from a female donor with multiple sclerosis, enrolled in a pregnancy study.

The chain carries TRBV28 and TRBJ1-2; D may be TRBD1 (6 bases). The CDR3 runs 13 residues. Per the germline V gene, CDR1 is MDHEN and CDR2 is SYDVKM. Trimming shortened V by 6 bases and J by 5 bases, and 13 bases separated the two germline ends. As DNA, the CDR3 is TGTGCCAGCAGGACCGACAGGAGGTATGGCTACACCTTC. Residues: CASRTDRRYGYTF.

This clone was detected only once. The chain links TRBV5-1 to TRBJ2-3, with 15 bases that match TRBD2. Germline trimming cut 2 bases from V and 5 bases from J; bases unmatched to any gene: 6. The CDR3 contains 17 residues. Germline V lookup: CDR1 SGHRS, CDR2 YFSETQ. In DNA, the CDR3 is TGCGCCAGCAGCTTTTGGACTAGCGGGAGGGTGAGAGATACGCAGTATTTT. It is translated as CASSFWTSGRVRDTQYF.

This chain links TRBV2 with TRBJ2-2, with 13 bases fitting TRBD2. The CDR3 is 15 residues long. Germline V lookup: CDR1 SNHLY, CDR2 FYNNEI. The V gene end was trimmed by 4 bases and the J gene end by 6 bases; junction bases not matched to a gene: 2. DNA of the CDR3: TGTGCCAGCAGTGGACTAGCGGGGGGCTCCGGGGAGCTGTTTTTT. This codes for CASSGLAGGSGELFF.

The chain joins TRBV11-2 to TRBJ2-3; TRBD2 matches 15 bases. Germline lookup yields CDR1 SGHAT and CDR2 FQNNGV. V lost 1 base to trimming and J lost 5 bases; unmatched junction nucleotides: 1. This CDR3 contains 16 residues. The CDR3 DNA reads as TGTGCCAGCAGCTTAGTGGGACTAGCGGGAGGAGATACGCAGTATTTT. Protein sequence: CASSLVGLAGGDTQYF.

The gene calls are TRBV5-5 and TRBJ2-1, with a tentative D call TRBD2 (6 bases). V gave up 0 bases and J gave up 7 bases, with 11 bases separating them. The CDR3 contains 14 residues. In germline, CDR1 is SGHKS, CDR2 YYEKEE (reference sequence). The CDR3 DNA follows: TGTGCCAGCAGCTTGGGACTAGGTTTGAATGAGCAGTTCTTC. As protein: CASSLGLGLNEQFF.

The genes are TRBV5-4 and TRBJ2-1; D is ambiguous. Germline V CDR1 and CDR2: SGHNT, YYREEE (reference sequence). The ends were cut back, 4 bases at V and 6 bases at J, with 14 bases in the middle. This CDR3 spans 14 amino acids. The DNA of the CDR3 is TGTGCCAGCAGCGTGGAGACATCAGCCAATGAGCAGTTCTTC. This sequence encodes CASSVETSANEQFF.

The chain is built from TRBV27 and TRBJ2-5; tentative D call: TRBD2 (6 bases). This CDR3 is 13 amino acids long. The V end lost 7 bases, the J end lost 1 base, and 10 bases lay between the germline ends. Germline V gene lookup returns CDR1 MNHEY and CDR2 SMNVEV (reference sequence). The CDR3 nucleotides are TGTGCCAGCATTGGGGGAGGCCAAGAGACCCAGTACTTC. Translation gives CASIGGGQETQYF.

The rearrangement joins TRBV2 to TRBJ2-7; 10 nucleotides agree with TRBD2. This CDR3 comprises 16 residues. Germline V gene data show CDR1 as SNHLY and CDR2 as FYNNEI. The ends lost 7 bases at V and 3 bases at J; junction bases unmatched: 12. This CDR3 reads CASTDPPSGRIYEQYF. In nucleotides, the CDR3 is TGTGCCAGCACCGACCCGCCTAGCGGGAGAATCTACGAGCAGTACTTC.

The rearrangement uses TRBV11-3 and TRBJ2-2; no reliable D call. The germline V and J ends were trimmed by 1 base and 4 bases, with 4 bases remaining between them. The CDR3 has 13 amino acids. Germline assignment: CDR1 SGHNT and CDR2 YENEEA. As DNA, the CDR3 is TGTGCCAGCAGCTTAGTTAGCACCGGGGAGCTGTTTTTT. It specifies CASSLVSTGELFF.

J is TRBJ1-2 and V is TRBV4-1, with 7 bases identical to TRBD1. In germline, CDR1 is MGHRA, CDR2 YSYEKL. With V trimmed by 3 bases and J by 7 bases, 5 bases remained unmatched. This CDR3 region has 13 residues. CDR3 protein: CASSQTTGVGYTF. The CDR3 region has the DNA TGCGCCAGCAGCCAGACAACAGGGGTTGGCTACACCTTC.

This chain links TRBV27 with TRBJ1-5, with TRBD1 matching 7 bases. V was pared by 3 bases and J by 3 bases, with 5 bases of the junction left unmatched. The CDR3 has 15 amino acids. Looked up from germline, CDR1 is MNHEY and CDR2 is SMNVEV (reference sequence). The CDR3 DNA reads TGTGCCAGCAGTTTCATGACAGGGCCCAATCAGCCCCAGCATTTT. It specifies CASSFMTGPNQPQHF.

This rearrangement joins TRBV5-1 to TRBJ2-6; a possible D gene is TRBD1 (6 bases). CDR1 is SGHRS, CDR2 YFSETQ, per germline. Trimming pared 2 bases from V and 2 bases from J, leaving 11 bases between. The CDR3 totals 16 residues. CDR3 sequence reads: CASSLTQGAGANVLTF. The CDR3 DNA follows: TGCGCCAGCAGCTTAACACAGGGTGCTGGGGCCAACGTCCTGACTTTC.

The chain employs TRBV5-4 and TRBJ2-1, with D possibly TRBD2 on 5 matching bases. V was pared by 0 bases and J by 3 bases, with 13 bases between. CDR1 is SGHNT and CDR2 is YYREEE in the germline V gene (reference sequence). This CDR3 has 16 amino acids. In DNA, the CDR3 is TGTGCCAGCAGCTTGGAGTTAGCGCCAGGCTACAATGAGCAGTTCTTC. Translation: CASSLELAPGYNEQFF.

The V call is TRBV27, the J call TRBJ1-6; no clear D gene. Germline V CDR1 and CDR2: MNHEY, SMNVEV (reference sequence). V was clipped by 3 bases and J by 8 bases, with 11 bases between them. This CDR3 spans 14 amino acids. CDR3 loop: CASSLVGLDSPLHF. CDR3 bases: TGTGCCAGCAGTTTGGTCGGGTTGGATTCACCCCTCCACTTT.

The CDR3 protein is CASSLQGARGTEAFF. The CDR3 DNA is TGTGCCAGCAGCTTGCAGGGGGCGCGGGGCACTGAAGCTTTCTTT. V usage is TRBV11-1 and J usage is TRBJ1-1; 8 bases are a match to TRBD1. Germline values: CDR1 SGHAT, CDR2 FQDESV (reference sequence). CDR3 length equals 15 residues. V was pared by 3 bases and J by 4 bases, with 7 bases of the junction left unmatched.

The chain links TRBV6-1 to TRBJ1-2; 11 bases line up with TRBD1. Trimming at V came to 3 bases and at J to 2 bases, leaving 2 bases not matched to a gene. CDR3 length equals 15 residues. Germline values: CDR1 MNHNS, CDR2 SASEGT. CDR3 nucleotides: TGTGCCAGCAGTGACGGACAGGGGGCGAACTATGGCTACACCTTC. It specifies CASSDGQGANYGYTF.

CDR3 sequence reads: CASSFGVEGVHEQYF. The CDR3 DNA follows: TGTGCCAGCAGTTTTGGGGTGGAGGGAGTCCACGAGCAGTACTTC. The chain recombines TRBV28 with TRBJ2-7, with a weak D call TRBD2 (6 bases). Germline V CDR1 and CDR2: MDHEN, SYDVKM. Deletions cut 3 bases from V and 5 bases from J, with 17 bases between. CDR3 length equals 15 residues. Filled out from reference TRBV28 and TRBJ2-7, the complete variable domain reads DVKVTQSSRYLVKRTGEKVFLECVQDMDHENMFWYRQDPGLGLRLIYFSYDVKMKEKGDIPEGYSVSREKKERFSLILESASTNQTSMYLCASSFGVEGVHEQYFGPGTRLTVT.

J is TRBJ2-1 and V is TRBV5-4; TRBD2 agrees at 13 bases. The CDR3 sequence is 15 residues long. J lost 8 bases, V lost 0 bases, and 2 bases had no gene match. Germline V gene lookup returns CDR1 SGHNT and CDR2 YYREEE (reference sequence). In DNA form, the CDR3 reads TGTGCCAGCAGCTTGGGACTAGCGGGAGGTGATGAGCAGTTCTTC. Translating gives CASSLGLAGGDEQFF.

V and J are TRBV30 and TRBJ1-5, with TRBD1 matching over 8 bases. The V gene end was trimmed by 2 bases and the J gene end by 6 bases; junction bases not matched to a gene: 3. This CDR3 comprises 13 residues. The germline V gene has CDR1 GTSNPN and CDR2 SVGIG (reference sequence). The CDR3 coding sequence is TGTGCCTGGAGTAGAACAGGGGGTCAGCCCCAGCATTTT. Translation: CAWSRTGGQPQHF.

A single count supports this clone. This rearrangement joins TRBV6-1 to TRBJ2-7; the match to TRBD2 covers 8 bases. The CDR3 runs 15 residues. V shed 6 bases and J 2 bases; nucleotides not matched to a gene: 9. The germline V gene encodes CDR1 MNHNS and CDR2 SASEGT. As DNA, the CDR3 is TGTGCCAGCAGGAGGGAATTAGCGGGGCCCTACGAGCAGTACTTC. Amino acid sequence: CASRRELAGPYEQYF.

The chain couples TRBV5-1 to TRBJ2-3; 9 nucleotides line up with TRBD1. The CDR3 runs 16 residues. Germline CDR1 and CDR2: SGHRS and YFSETQ. After removal of 5 bases from V and 4 bases from J, the junction contained 11 bases not matched to a gene. This CDR3 reads CASSPNSGTGSDTQYF. CDR3 sequence (DNA): TGCGCCAGCAGTCCAAATTCCGGGACAGGGTCAGATACGCAGTATTTT.

The chain couples TRBV6-5 to TRBJ2-5; a weak D match, TRBD1 (5 bases). The CDR3 sequence is 15 residues long. Trimming took off 3 bases at V and 5 bases at J, with 16 bases between the two ends. The germline V gene has CDR1 MNHEY and CDR2 SVGAGI. The CDR3 region has the DNA TGTGCCAGCAGTTATTCTCCAGGGATGATGGAGACCCAGTACTTC. Its translation is CASSYSPGMMETQYF.

This chain connects TRBV4-1 to TRBJ2-5; D is unclear. The CDR3 runs to 18 residues. The germline V gene has CDR1 MGHRA and CDR2 YSYEKL. V was pared by 0 bases and J by 1 base, with 18 bases between. CDR3 protein: CASSQDLSSAESQETQYF. CDR3 nucleotide sequence: TGCGCCAGCAGCCAAGATTTAAGTTCGGCGGAGTCCCAAGAGACCCAGTACTTC.

The chain joins TRBV4-1 to TRBJ2-7; weak D call: TRBD2 (7 bases). CDR3 length equals 15 residues. Germline CDR1 is MGHRA and CDR2 is YSYEKL. V lost 1 base, J lost 6 bases, and 16 bases lay in between. In DNA form, the CDR3 reads TGCGCCAGCAGCCAAGGTTTTCAGAGGGGGGGCGAGCAGTACTTC. It encodes CASSQGFQRGGEQYF.

This clone appeared a single time. In DNA form, the CDR3 reads TGCAGCGTGGGACAGGGAGGCGAAAAACTGTTTTTT. It is translated as CSVGQGGEKLFF. The chain couples TRBV29-1 to TRBJ1-4; 9 bases align to TRBD1. The CDR3 consists of 12 residues. The V and J ends lost 6 bases and 8 bases, in that order; junction bases with no gene match: 4. Germline CDR1 reads SQVTM; CDR2 reads ANQGSEA.

The DNA for the CDR3 is TGCGCCAGCAGCTTGGCCGGGACTAGCGGAGCAAAGTATTTT. Its translation: CASSLAGTSGAKYF. V and J are TRBV5-1 and TRBJ2-3, with 11 bases that match TRBD2. The CDR3 extends over 14 amino acids. CDR1 and CDR2 (germline): SGHRS, YFSETQ. Trimming at V came to 0 bases and at J to 13 bases, leaving 7 bases not matched to a gene.

This rearrangement joins TRBV11-2 to TRBJ2-2, with D possibly matching TRBD2 (5 bases). Trimming shortened V by 2 bases and J by 4 bases, and 20 bases separated the two germline ends. The CDR3 runs 18 residues. Looked up from germline, CDR1 is SGHAT and CDR2 is FQNNGV. CDR3 coding DNA: TGTGCCAGCAGCTTACAAAGCCCACTAGGGAAGTCCACCGGGGAGCTGTTTTTT. It yields the protein CASSLQSPLGKSTGELFF.

This chain connects TRBV13 to TRBJ2-7; D ambiguous. Germline CDR1 and CDR2: PRHDT and FYEKMQ (reference sequence). Trimming took 0 bases from V and 0 from J, leaving 9 bases between them. There are 15 residues in the CDR3. In nucleotides, the CDR3 is TGTGCCAGCAGCTTAGGTCCGGTTAGCTCCTACGAGCAGTACTTC. As protein: CASSLGPVSSYEQYF.

The gene calls are TRBV12-5 and TRBJ2-7, with 7 bases identical to TRBD1. The CDR3 is made up of 14 amino acids. V was pared by 5 bases and J by 7 bases, with 11 bases of the junction left unmatched. CDR1 is LGHNT, CDR2 FRNRAP, per germline. CDR3 residues: CASGLRTGVCEQYF. The CDR3 DNA sequence: TGTGCTAGTGGTCTGCGAACAGGGGTATGTGAGCAGTACTTC. Supplemented by reference TRBV12-5 and TRBJ2-7, the full variable domain reads DARVTQTPRHKVTEMGQEVTMRCQPILGHNTVFWYRQTMMQGLELLAYFRNRAPLDDSGMPKDRFSAEMPDATLATLKIQPSEPRDSAVYFCASGLRTGVCEQYFGPGTRLTVT.

The rearrangement uses TRBV4-1 and TRBJ2-7; 7 bases agree with TRBD1. The CDR3 totals 15 residues. V shed 1 base, J shed 4 bases, and the junction held 7 bases outside the gene matches. Per germline, CDR1 MGHRA and CDR2 YSYEKL. In nucleotides, the CDR3 is TGCGCCAGCAGCCAAGTCCTACAGGGGAGTTACGAGCAGTACTTC. This gives the protein CASSQVLQGSYEQYF.